Sequencing of this T cell receptor (beta chain) was carried out in a study of blood T cell repertoires in COVID-19. Study-wide context: Whether acute or convalescent, the COVID-19 samples came from the United States, Italy and Spain. From T cells, B-cell-depleted T cells, or PBMCs came the material, which was cDNA or gDNA.

This CDR3 comprises 14 residues. The germline gives CDR1 KGHSH, CDR2 LQKENI. Trimming took 1 base from V and 0 from J, leaving 7 bases between them. The repertoire was sequenced with immunoSEQ multiplex PCR; TCRdb's copy has only in-frame clones and lacks some. The data contain about 120,000 clones, about nine tenths of them singletons. The rearrangement links TRBV18 to TRBJ2-7, with a weak D call TRBD2 (5 bases). The material sequenced was peripheral blood. This sequence originates from a woman aged 70 to 79 with acute or convalescent COVID-19. CDR3 nucleotides: TGTGCCAGCTCACCACGGGCGGGCTCCTACGAGCAGTACTTC. Protein product: CASSPRAGSYEQYF.